The 30 T cell receptor beta chains presented below share a single source sample, sequenced in a study of T cell responses to AZD1222 COVID-19 vaccine. The repertoire was sequenced with immunoSEQ multiplex PCR; TCRdb's copy has only in-frame clones and lacks some. The table includes some 150,000 clones, about nine tenths detected once. The sample here was peripheral blood, taken on day 0 of MenACWY control vaccination. All receptors derive from an adult in good health.

The V and J genes are TRBV30 and TRBJ1-1, with D uncertain. Germline V gives CDR1 GTSNPN, CDR2 SVGIG (reference sequence). The CDR3 is 13 residues long. Trimming took off 3 bases at V and 5 bases at J, with 13 bases between the two ends. The CDR3 region has the DNA TGTGCCTGGAGCGAGGATGTGGGGACTGAAGCTTTCTTT. Translated, it gives CAWSEDVGTEAFF.

This sequence joins TRBV28 and TRBJ2-1, with 12 nucleotides matching TRBD2. The V and J ends lost 2 bases and 2 bases, in that order; junction bases with no gene match: 4. This CDR3 contains 17 residues. Germline V gene sequence: CDR1 MDHEN, CDR2 SYDVKM. The CDR3 DNA reads TGTGCCAGCAGTTTAATGGGACTAGCGGGTACCTACAATGAGCAGTTCTTC. Residues: CASSLMGLAGTYNEQFF.

A few counts support this clone. The V and J genes are TRBV9 and TRBJ1-1; D unresolved. The CDR3 is 13 residues long. The V gene lost 0 bases and the J gene lost 5 bases, with 8 bases spanning the gap. Germline-derived CDR1 and CDR2 are SGDLS and YYNGEE. DNA of the CDR3: TGTGCCAGCAGCGTAGAGGGTGGAACTGAAGCTTTCTTT. This codes for CASSVEGGTEAFF.

The genes are TRBV5-4 and TRBJ2-3, with 10 bases matching TRBD1. The junction had 14 bases not matched to a gene; V was cut back by 4 bases and J by 6 bases. Germline-derived CDR1 and CDR2 are SGHNT and YYREEE (reference sequence). CDR3 length: 17 residues. CDR3 DNA sequence: TGTGCCAGCAGCCAGCGGACAGGGGGTGTTCTGGGGGATACGCAGTATTTT. This gives the protein CASSQRTGGVLGDTQYF. Looking up the rest from reference TRBV5-4 and TRBJ2-3 gives the full variable domain: ETGVTQSPTHLIKTRGQQVTLRCSSQSGHNTVSWYQQALGQGPQFIFQYYREEENGRGNFPPRFSGLQFPNYSSELNVNALELDDSALYLCASSQRTGGVLGDTQYFGPGTRLTVL.

This clone was counted a few times. The DNA for the CDR3 is TGTGCCAGCAGCTTGTATCGGGCAGGGAGCAATTCACCCCTCCACTTT. It yields the protein CASSLYRAGSNSPLHF. This sequence joins TRBV5-6 and TRBJ1-6; tentative D call: TRBD1 (5 bases). The CDR3 has 16 amino acids. The germline V and J ends were trimmed by 1 base and 7 bases, with 15 bases remaining between them. The V gene's germline CDR1 is SGHDT and CDR2 YYEEEE.

This chain uses TRBV29-1 with TRBJ1-1; TRBD1 matches 8 bases. CDR1 is SQVTM, CDR2 ANQGSEA, per germline. The CDR3 runs 13 residues. V gave up 6 bases and J gave up 2 bases; unmatched junction bases: 5. The CDR3 DNA is TGCAGCGTGGTGGGACAGGCAAACACTGAAGCTTTCTTT. It encodes CSVVGQANTEAFF.

This sequence joins TRBV29-1 and TRBJ2-7, with TRBD1 matching over 9 bases. The CDR3 is 13 residues long. The germline V gene has CDR1 SQVTM and CDR2 ANQGSEA. J was trimmed by 6 bases and V by 7 bases; bases with no gene match: 10. The CDR3, as DNA: TGCAGCGGGGGGGACAGGGAACCAGGCGAGCAGTACTTC. Its translation is CSGGDREPGEQYF.

The V call is TRBV5-4, the J call TRBJ2-7; the match to TRBD2 covers 8 bases. Looked up from germline, CDR1 is SGHNT and CDR2 is YYREEE (reference sequence). Trimming at V came to 7 bases and at J to 1 base, leaving 16 bases not matched to a gene. The CDR3 has 17 residues. For the CDR3, the DNA is TGTGCCAGCTACACCCAGGGTGCTAGCGGGTCTTCCTACGAGCAGTACTTC. It encodes CASYTQGASGSSYEQYF.

This clone was detected only once. This chain connects TRBV18 to TRBJ2-7, with 13 nucleotides matching TRBD2. V lost 4 bases and J lost 5; bases outside the gene matches: 5. Germline-derived CDR1 and CDR2 are KGHSH and LQKENI. CDR3 length: 15 residues. The CDR3 loop is CASSLTSGRDHEQYF. For the CDR3, the DNA is TGTGCCAGCTCACTAACTAGCGGGAGGGACCACGAGCAGTACTTC.

V usage is TRBV4-3 and J usage is TRBJ1-3; D is uncertain. The CDR3 is made up of 15 amino acids. Germline V gene lookup returns CDR1 LGHNA and CDR2 YSLEER. Trimming removed 1 base from V and 1 base from J, with 8 bases in between. The CDR3 nucleotides are TGCGCCAGCAGCCAAGGACTCGAGTCTGGAAACACCATATATTTT. This gives the protein CASSQGLESGNTIYF.

This chain connects TRBV2 to TRBJ2-5; the match to TRBD1 covers 8 bases. CDR1 is SNHLY, CDR2 FYNNEI, per germline. V gave up 3 bases and J gave up 4 bases; unmatched junction bases: 7. The CDR3 totals 15 residues. In DNA form, the CDR3 reads TGTGCCAGCAGTGACGAGGACAGGGCTGGAGAGACCCAGTACTTC. This encodes CASSDEDRAGETQYF.

This clone has a single count. The chain combines TRBV7-2 with TRBJ1-3, with D maybe TRBD1 (5 bases). The V gene lost 4 bases and the J gene lost 2 bases, with 12 bases spanning the gap. From germline, CDR1 is SGHTA and CDR2 FQGNSA. There are 15 residues in the CDR3. The CDR3 DNA reads TGTGCCAGCAGCTCGTCGCGGGGGGCTGGAAACACCATATATTTT. This translates into CASSSSRGAGNTIYF.

The chain recombines TRBV5-5 with TRBJ1-1; tentative D call: TRBD1 (6 bases). From germline, CDR1 is SGHKS and CDR2 YYEKEE (reference sequence). V shed 4 bases and J shed 0 bases, with 10 bases lying between them. The CDR3 totals 14 residues. In nucleotides, the CDR3 is TGTGCCAGCAGCGTGGGACATTTGAACACTGAAGCTTTCTTT. It is translated as CASSVGHLNTEAFF.

The chain has TRBV5-1 and TRBJ2-7, with 10 bases that match TRBD1. CDR3 length: 15 amino acids. Looked up from germline, CDR1 is SGHRS and CDR2 is YFSETQ. The V and J ends lost 5 bases and 3 bases, in that order; junction bases with no gene match: 8. The CDR3 reads CASRPWTGGFYEQYF. For the CDR3, the DNA is TGCGCCAGCAGGCCGTGGACAGGGGGTTTCTACGAGCAGTACTTC.

This clone has only a few counts. This specimen includes other DNA sequences encoding the same CDR3. The chain carries TRBV29-1 and TRBJ1-1, with TRBD1 as a possible D gene (5 bases). The V end lost 4 bases, the J end lost 1 base, and 10 bases lay between the germline ends. The CDR3 is 13 amino acids. The germline V gene encodes CDR1 SQVTM and CDR2 ANQGSEA. In nucleotides, the CDR3 is TGCAGCGTTGTCAAGGGGCAGAACACTGAAGCTTTCTTT. Translation gives CSVVKGQNTEAFF.

The chain employs TRBV5-1 and TRBJ1-2; D is unresolved. The CDR3 consists of 13 residues. Germline V gives CDR1 SGHRS, CDR2 YFSETQ. V was pared by 2 bases and J by 4 bases, with 9 bases between. This CDR3 is CASSFSPIYGYTF. The CDR3 DNA reads as TGCGCCAGCAGCTTTTCCCCCATCTATGGCTACACCTTC. The full variable domain, with the rest looked up from reference TRBV5-1 and TRBJ1-2, is KAGVTQTPRYLIKTRGQQVTLSCSPISGHRSVSWYQQTPGQGLQFLFEYFSETQRNKGNFPGRFSGRQFSNSRSEMNVSTLELGDSALYLCASSFSPIYGYTFGSGTRLTVV.

The rearrangement uses TRBV28 and TRBJ1-1; tentative D call: TRBD1 (5 bases). V lost 8 bases and J 5 bases, leaving 9 bases between the germline ends. From germline, CDR1 is MDHEN and CDR2 SYDVKM. CDR3 length: 11 amino acids. The CDR3 protein is CASRRETEAFF. CDR3 DNA sequence: TGTGCCAGCCGCAGGGAAACTGAAGCTTTCTTT.

The rearrangement uses TRBV6-1 and TRBJ2-1, with 13 bases matching TRBD2. The CDR3 is 15 amino acids. Germline V CDR1 and CDR2: MNHNS, SASEGT. J gave up 13 bases and V 2 bases, and 8 bases lay outside the gene matches. DNA of the CDR3: TGTGCCAGCAGTGAACCCGGACTAGCGGGAGTAAGACAGTTCTTC. It translates to CASSEPGLAGVRQFF.

The J gene is TRBJ1-4, the V gene TRBV9, with D hard to call. CDR1 is SGDLS, CDR2 YYNGEE, per germline. Between the trimmed V and J ends, which lost 3 bases and 8 bases, there was a span of 14 bases. The length of the CDR3 is 14 residues. This chain's CDR3 is CASSDSTPGEKLFF. In DNA form, the CDR3 reads TGTGCCAGCAGCGATTCGACCCCGGGGGAAAAACTGTTTTTT.

V is TRBV2 and J is TRBJ1-5; a weak D match, TRBD1 (5 bases). From germline, CDR1 is SNHLY and CDR2 FYNNEI. The ends were cut back, 5 bases at V and 7 bases at J, with 15 bases in the middle. The CDR3 has 14 amino acids. CDR3 amino acids: CASSIQGKGQPQHF. CDR3 coding DNA: TGTGCCAGCAGTATCCAGGGTAAGGGGCAGCCCCAGCATTTT.

The chain is built from TRBV5-4 and TRBJ1-2, with a possible D match to TRBD1 (5 bases). V was shortened by 3 bases and J by 3 bases, with 9 bases between the two germline ends. The CDR3 extends over 13 amino acids. Germline V gives CDR1 SGHNT, CDR2 YYREEE (reference sequence). The CDR3 DNA reads as TGTGCCAGCAGCTCCCCAGGGTACTATGGCTACACCTTC. It translates to CASSSPGYYGYTF. The full variable domain, completed using reference TRBV5-4 and TRBJ1-2, is ETGVTQSPTHLIKTRGQQVTLRCSSQSGHNTVSWYQQALGQGPQFIFQYYREEENGRGNFPPRFSGLQFPNYSSELNVNALELDDSALYLCASSSPGYYGYTFGSGTRLTVV.

The chain joins TRBV18 to TRBJ1-1; D gene uncertain. V gave up 3 bases and J gave up 4 bases, with 15 bases separating them. Germline CDR1 and CDR2: KGHSH and LQKENI. The CDR3 is made up of 15 amino acids. The CDR3 coding sequence is TGTGCCAGCTCACCGGACGGTGGACGCCGCACTGAAGCTTTCTTT. Translating gives CASSPDGGRRTEAFF. Full variable domain (missing parts from reference TRBV18 and TRBJ1-1): NAGVMQNPRHLVRRRGQEARLRCSPMKGHSHVYWYRQLPEEGLKFMVYLQKENIIDESGMPKERFSAEFPKEGPSILRIQQVVRGDSAAYFCASSPDGGRRTEAFFGQGTRLTVV.

The chain recombines TRBV6-6 with TRBJ1-5; D might be TRBD1 (5 bases). Deletions cut 8 bases from V and 6 bases from J, with 17 bases between. Looked up from germline, CDR1 is MNHNY and CDR2 is SVGAGI (reference sequence). This CDR3 has 14 residues. The CDR3 sequence: CASGAPGTPQPQHF. The CDR3 DNA follows: TGTGCCAGCGGGGCCCCGGGGACCCCTCAGCCCCAGCATTTT.

The rearrangement joins TRBV19 to TRBJ1-1; D gene unclear. The CDR3 runs to 11 residues. Germline values: CDR1 LNHDA, CDR2 SQIVND (reference sequence). Between the trimmed V and J ends, which lost 5 bases and 3 bases, there was a span of 4 bases. CDR3 sequence: CASSLYTEAFF. CDR3 sequence (DNA): TGTGCCAGTAGTCTCTACACTGAAGCTTTCTTT.

This sequence joins TRBV7-9 and TRBJ1-5, with D hard to call. Germline CDR1 and CDR2: SEHNR and FQNEAQ (reference sequence). The CDR3 totals 13 residues. V was shortened by 0 bases and J by 9 bases, with 9 bases between the two germline ends. The CDR3 sequence is CASSLAGEGPQHF. DNA of the CDR3: TGTGCCAGCAGCTTAGCAGGTGAGGGGCCCCAGCATTTT. The full variable domain, in which reference TRBV7-9 and TRBJ1-5 provide the parts outside the CDR3, is DTGVSQNPRHKITKRGQNVTFRCDPISEHNRLYWYRQTLGQGPEFLTYFQNEAQLEKSRLLSDRFSAERPKGSFSTLEIQRTEQGDSAMYLCASSLAGEGPQHFGDGTRLSIL.

The chain carries TRBV5-1 and TRBJ2-1; 8 bases match TRBD2. The CDR3 length is 16 residues. J was trimmed by 6 bases and V by 2 bases; bases with no gene match: 10. From germline, CDR1 is SGHRS and CDR2 YFSETQ. The CDR3 DNA reads TGCGCCAGCAGCTTTGCGGCTAGCGGGTCTCCCAATGAGCAGTTCTTC. This encodes CASSFAASGSPNEQFF.

The gene calls are TRBV5-1 and TRBJ1-1; D remains ambiguous. The CDR3 sequence is 14 residues long. CDR1 SGHRS and CDR2 YFSETQ come from the germline V gene. Trimming took 0 bases from V and 1 from J, leaving 7 bases between them. The CDR3 loop reads CASSLGSGNTEAFF. The CDR3 bases are TGCGCCAGCAGCTTGGGGTCCGGGAACACTGAAGCTTTCTTT.

The V gene is TRBV5-6, the J gene TRBJ1-1, with D tentatively TRBD1 (5 bases). Germline CDR1 reads SGHDT; CDR2 reads YYEEEE. V gave up 4 bases and J gave up 4 bases, with 17 bases separating them. This CDR3 region has 15 residues. The CDR3: CASSPAGTSSTEAFF. The CDR3 region has the DNA TGTGCCAGCAGCCCCGCCGGGACCTCAAGCACTGAAGCTTTCTTT.

The genes are TRBV3-1 (or the pseudogene TRBV3-2) and TRBJ1-1, with 7 bases aligning to TRBD1. V was pared by 4 bases and J by 1 base, with 3 bases of the junction left unmatched. This CDR3 contains 14 residues. The germline V gene encodes CDR1 LGHDT and CDR2 YNNKEL (reference sequence). The CDR3 here is CASSPWTGNTEAFF. As DNA, the CDR3 is TGTGCCAGCAGCCCTTGGACAGGGAACACTGAAGCTTTCTTT.

This clone came up once. The rearrangement links TRBV29-1 to TRBJ1-1; D possibly corresponds to TRBD1 (5 bases). CDR1 and CDR2 from the germline V gene are SQVTM and ANQGSEA. The CDR3 runs 14 residues. Trimming pared 0 bases from V and 8 bases from J, leaving 16 bases between. In DNA, the CDR3 is TGCAGCGTTGAAGATATCTCGGGGCGGCTCGAAGCTTTCTTT. Its translation: CSVEDISGRLEAFF.